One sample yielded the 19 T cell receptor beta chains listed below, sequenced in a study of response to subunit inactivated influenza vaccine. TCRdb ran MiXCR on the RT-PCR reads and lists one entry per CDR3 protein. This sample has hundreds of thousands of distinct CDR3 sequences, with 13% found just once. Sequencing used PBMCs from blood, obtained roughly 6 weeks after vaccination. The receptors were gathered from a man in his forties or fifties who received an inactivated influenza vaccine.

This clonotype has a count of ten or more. The DNA of the CDR3 is TGTGCCAGCAGCTTAGAGGGGGGGCCGGCAGATACGCAGTATTTT. It codes for CASSLEGGPADTQYF. The V and J genes are TRBV7-2 and TRBJ2-3, with D possibly matching TRBD2 (7 bases). Deletions cut 1 base from V and 4 bases from J, with 12 bases between. This CDR3 comprises 15 residues. Germline V gene data show CDR1 as SGHTA and CDR2 as FQGNSA.

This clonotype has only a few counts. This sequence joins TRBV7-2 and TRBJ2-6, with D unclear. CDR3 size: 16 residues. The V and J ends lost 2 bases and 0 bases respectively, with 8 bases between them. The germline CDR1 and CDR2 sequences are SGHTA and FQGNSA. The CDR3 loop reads CASSLSGLSGANVLTF. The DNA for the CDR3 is TGTGCCAGCAGCTTATCGGGTCTCTCTGGGGCCAACGTCCTGACTTTC.

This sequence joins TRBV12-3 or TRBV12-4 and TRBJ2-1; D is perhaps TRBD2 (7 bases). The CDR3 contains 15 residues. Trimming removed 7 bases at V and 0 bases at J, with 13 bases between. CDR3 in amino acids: CASTRGAPSYNEQFF. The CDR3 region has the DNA TGTGCCAGCACCCGGGGGGCCCCCTCCTACAATGAGCAGTTCTTC.

The CDR3 here is CASLPRPQGTSGGYEQYF. The CDR3 nucleotides read TGTGCCAGCCTCCCCCGGCCGCAGGGGACTAGCGGGGGCTACGAGCAGTACTTC. V usage is TRBV7-3 and J usage is TRBJ2-7; 14 bases align to TRBD2. The V segment lost 8 bases and the J segment 3 bases; nucleotides outside the gene matches: 15. This CDR3 spans 18 amino acids. Germline V lookup: CDR1 SGHTA, CDR2 FQGTGA.

For the CDR3, the DNA is TGTGCCAGCAGTCCGTGGACTAGCGGGAGCCTGGGGAATGAGCAGTTCTTC. As protein: CASSPWTSGSLGNEQFF. The rearrangement joins TRBV12-3 or TRBV12-4 to TRBJ2-1, with 13 nucleotides matching TRBD2. The CDR3 has 17 amino acids. J lost 7 bases, V lost 5 bases, and 11 bases had no gene match.

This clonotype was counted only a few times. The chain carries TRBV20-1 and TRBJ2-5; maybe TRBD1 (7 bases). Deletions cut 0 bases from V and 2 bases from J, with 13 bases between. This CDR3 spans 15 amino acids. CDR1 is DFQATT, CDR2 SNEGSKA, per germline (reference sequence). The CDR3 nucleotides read TGCAGTGCTAGAGACCTCAGGGGGGTACAAGAGACCCAGTACTTC. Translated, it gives CSARDLRGVQETQYF.

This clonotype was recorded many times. CDR3 amino acids: CASSGGHYEQYF. The CDR3 bases are TGTGCCAGCAGTGGGGGACACTACGAGCAGTACTTC. The V gene is TRBV12-3 or TRBV12-4, the J gene TRBJ2-7, with a weak D call TRBD1 (6 bases). V was clipped by 5 bases and J by 3 bases, with 8 bases between them. This CDR3 has 12 residues.

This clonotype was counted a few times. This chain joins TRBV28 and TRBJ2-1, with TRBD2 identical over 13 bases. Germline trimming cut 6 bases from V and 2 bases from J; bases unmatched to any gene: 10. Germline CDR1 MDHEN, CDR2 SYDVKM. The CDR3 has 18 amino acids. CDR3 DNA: TGTGCCAGCAGCCTACCCCCACTAGCGGGAGGGCCCTACAATGAGCAGTTCTTC. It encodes CASSLPPLAGGPYNEQFF.

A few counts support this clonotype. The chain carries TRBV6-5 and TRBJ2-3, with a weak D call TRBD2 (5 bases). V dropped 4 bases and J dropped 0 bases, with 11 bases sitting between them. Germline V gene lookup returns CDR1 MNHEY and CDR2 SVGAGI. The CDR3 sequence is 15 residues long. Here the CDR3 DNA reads TGTGCCAGCAGTTGGATGGGGAGCAGCACAGATACGCAGTATTTT. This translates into CASSWMGSSTDTQYF.

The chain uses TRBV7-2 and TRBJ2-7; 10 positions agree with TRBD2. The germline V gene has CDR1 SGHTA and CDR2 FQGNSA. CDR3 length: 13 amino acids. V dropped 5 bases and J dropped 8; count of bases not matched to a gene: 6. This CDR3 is CASSVNSGRKQYF. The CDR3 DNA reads TGTGCCAGCAGCGTAAATAGCGGGAGGAAGCAGTACTTC.

The CDR3 sequence: CSAIDTSEQYF. The CDR3 coding sequence is TGCAGTGCCATAGACACGTCCGAGCAGTACTTC. V gene TRBV20-1 combines with J gene TRBJ2-7; D gene uncertain. There are 11 residues in the CDR3. V lost 6 bases to trimming and J lost 6 bases, with 12 bases between them. In germline, CDR1 is DFQATT, CDR2 SNEGSKA (reference sequence).

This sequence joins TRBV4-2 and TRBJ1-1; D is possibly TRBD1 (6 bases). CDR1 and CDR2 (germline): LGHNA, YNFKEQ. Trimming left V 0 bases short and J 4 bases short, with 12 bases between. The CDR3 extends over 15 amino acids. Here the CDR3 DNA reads TGTGCCAGCAGCCAAGAGACCAGGGGATTCACTGAAGCTTTCTTT. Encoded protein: CASSQETRGFTEAFF.

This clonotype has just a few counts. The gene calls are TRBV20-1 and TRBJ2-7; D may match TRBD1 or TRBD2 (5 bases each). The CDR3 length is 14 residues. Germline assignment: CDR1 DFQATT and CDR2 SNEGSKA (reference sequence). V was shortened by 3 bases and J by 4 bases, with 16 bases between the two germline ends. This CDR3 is CSASRAGGQYEQYF. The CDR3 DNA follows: TGCAGTGCTAGCAGGGCCGGAGGCCAATACGAGCAGTACTTC.

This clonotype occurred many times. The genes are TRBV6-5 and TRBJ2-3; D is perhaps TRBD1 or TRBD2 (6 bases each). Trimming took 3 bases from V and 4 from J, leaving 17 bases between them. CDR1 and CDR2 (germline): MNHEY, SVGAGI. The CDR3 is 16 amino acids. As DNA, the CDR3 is TGTGCCAGCAGTTATTCCGGGAAAAGGGGGGCAGATACGCAGTATTTT. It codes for CASSYSGKRGADTQYF.

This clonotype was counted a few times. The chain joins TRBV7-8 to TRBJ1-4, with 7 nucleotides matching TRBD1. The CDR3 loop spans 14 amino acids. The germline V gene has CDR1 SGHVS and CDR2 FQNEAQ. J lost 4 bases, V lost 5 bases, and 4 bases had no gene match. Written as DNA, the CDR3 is TGTGCCAGCAGCAAGACAGGGAGTAATGAAAAACTGTTTTTT. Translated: CASSKTGSNEKLFF.

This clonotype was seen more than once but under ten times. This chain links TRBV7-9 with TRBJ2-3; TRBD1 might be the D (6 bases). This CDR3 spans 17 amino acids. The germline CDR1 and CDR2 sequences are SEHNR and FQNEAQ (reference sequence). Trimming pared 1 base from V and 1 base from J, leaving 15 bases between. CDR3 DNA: TGTGCCAGCAGCTTAGGGCAGGGGAATTTAGGCACAGATACGCAGTATTTT. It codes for CASSLGQGNLGTDTQYF.

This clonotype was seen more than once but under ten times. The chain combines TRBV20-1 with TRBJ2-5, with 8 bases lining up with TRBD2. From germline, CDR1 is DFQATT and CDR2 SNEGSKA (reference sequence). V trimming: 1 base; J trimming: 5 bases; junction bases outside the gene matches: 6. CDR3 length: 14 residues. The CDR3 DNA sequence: TGCAGTGCTAGAGGGGGACTAGGTTCTGAGACCCAGTACTTC. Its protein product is CSARGGLGSETQYF.

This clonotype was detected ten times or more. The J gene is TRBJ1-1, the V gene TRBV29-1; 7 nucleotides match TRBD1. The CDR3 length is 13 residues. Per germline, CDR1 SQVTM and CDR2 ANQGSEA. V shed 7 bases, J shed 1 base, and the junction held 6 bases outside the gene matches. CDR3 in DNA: TGCAGCGCCTTAGGGGGCTGGAACACTGAAGCTTTCTTT. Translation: CSALGGWNTEAFF. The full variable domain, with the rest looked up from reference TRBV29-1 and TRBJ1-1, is SAVISQKPSRDICQRGTSLTIQCQVDSQVTMMFWYRQQPGQSLTLIATANQGSEATYESGFVIDKFPISRPNLTFSTLTVSNMSPEDSSIYLCSALGGWNTEAFFGQGTRLTVV.

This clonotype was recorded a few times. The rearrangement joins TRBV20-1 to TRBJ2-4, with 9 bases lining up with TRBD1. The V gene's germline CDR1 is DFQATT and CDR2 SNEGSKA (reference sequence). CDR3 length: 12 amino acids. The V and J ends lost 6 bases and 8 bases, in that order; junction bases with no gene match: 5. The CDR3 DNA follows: TGCAGTGCCCGACAGGGGGTATACATTCAGTACTTC. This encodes CSARQGVYIQYF.